A single sample gave rise to the 13 T cell receptor beta chains below, sequenced in a study of shared T cell receptors in the human thymus. Sequenced by immunoSEQ multiplex PCR; TCRdb stores in-frame clones only, minus some. The sample shows about 380,000 clones, around 95% of them seen only once. The sequenced sample was thymocytes. All receptors derive from a human donor.

This clone has only one observation. Here the CDR3 DNA reads TGCAGCGTTGAAGGGACAGACCCTAATTCACCCCTCCACTTT. Encoded protein: CSVEGTDPNSPLHF. The rearrangement links TRBV29-1 to TRBJ1-6; TRBD1 is a possible D gene (6 bases). Trimming left V 1 base short and J 6 bases short, with 10 bases between. This CDR3 is built from 14 residues. Germline values: CDR1 SQVTM, CDR2 ANQGSEA.

The CDR3 nucleotides are TGTGCCAGCAGCAAACGGCAGACAGATACGCAGTATTTT. This encodes CASSKRQTDTQYF. V usage is TRBV21-1 and J usage is TRBJ2-3. TRBV21-1 is recorded as a pseudogene. This CDR3 region has 13 residues.

The chain couples TRBV4-1 to TRBJ2-5, with unresolved D. This CDR3 is built from 14 residues. CDR1 and CDR2 from the germline V gene are MGHRA and YSYEKL. Trimming took off 5 bases at V and 1 base at J, with 11 bases between the two ends. In nucleotides, the CDR3 is TGCGCCAGCAGCGTGGGGTGGCCCCAAGAGACCCAGTACTTC. Protein sequence: CASSVGWPQETQYF.

The chain combines TRBV7-9 with TRBJ1-1, with 9 bases that match TRBD1. J was trimmed by 7 bases and V by 5 bases; bases with no gene match: 8. Germline CDR1 is SEHNR and CDR2 is FQNEAQ (reference sequence). The CDR3 spans 14 residues. CDR3 sequence (DNA): TGTGCCAGCAGCCCCGGACAGGGGCGACTTGAAGCTTTCTTT. Protein product: CASSPGQGRLEAFF.

The genes are TRBV28 and TRBJ2-5; TRBD2 might be the D (6 bases). V was trimmed by 6 bases and J by 5 bases, leaving 22 bases between them. This CDR3 is built from 16 residues. Germline V CDR1 and CDR2: MDHEN, SYDVKM. CDR3 residues: CASRAGLPNLGETQYF. The CDR3 DNA is TGTGCCAGCAGGGCCGGACTACCCAACCTGGGGGAGACCCAGTACTTC.

The chain has TRBV11-2 and TRBJ1-5; D perhaps matches TRBD1 (5 bases). V was pared by 0 bases and J by 11 bases, with 20 bases between. CDR3 length: 16 residues. In germline, CDR1 is SGHAT, CDR2 FQNNGV. As DNA, the CDR3 is TGTGCCAGCAGCTTAGATCTTGGGGAGGCGGGGCCGGCCCAGCATTTT. Translating it yields CASSLDLGEAGPAQHF.

The chain recombines TRBV28 with TRBJ1-6; D perhaps matches TRBD1 (5 bases). Deletions cut 1 base from V and 9 bases from J, with 10 bases between. CDR1 and CDR2 from the germline V gene are MDHEN and SYDVKM. This CDR3 comprises 14 residues. The CDR3 DNA reads as TGTGCCAGCAGTTTATTGGGGGGGAGTTCACCCCTCCACTTT. Translation gives CASSLLGGSSPLHF.

The chain employs TRBV19 and TRBJ1-2; D unresolved. Germline CDR1 is LNHDA and CDR2 is SQIVND (reference sequence). This CDR3 is built from 14 residues. V dropped 5 bases and J dropped 4 bases, with 14 bases sitting between them. The CDR3 spells CASSPEQHPYGYTF. The DNA for the CDR3 is TGTGCCAGTAGTCCCGAACAGCACCCCTATGGCTACACCTTC.

This sequence joins TRBV11-2 and TRBJ1-2, with 8 bases that match TRBD1. This CDR3 region has 16 residues. The ends lost 5 bases at V and 4 bases at J; junction bases unmatched: 12. CDR1 and CDR2 from the germline V gene are SGHAT and FQNNGV. The CDR3 DNA sequence: TGTGCCAGCAGCGAACCCCAGGGGGCGCATGGCTATGGCTACACCTTC. Translating it yields CASSEPQGAHGYGYTF. Combining the CDR3 with reference TRBV11-2 and TRBJ1-2 gives the whole variable domain EAGVAQSPRYKIIEKRQSVAFWCNPISGHATLYWYQQILGQGPKLLIQFQNNGVVDDSQLPKDRFSAERLKGVDSTLKIQPAKLEDSAVYLCASSEPQGAHGYGYTFGSGTRLTVV.

This chain uses TRBV7-2 with TRBJ2-6; no firm D call. V lost 4 bases and J lost 0, with 13 bases in between. This CDR3 has 17 amino acids. The germline CDR1 and CDR2 sequences are SGHTA and FQGNSA. The CDR3, as DNA: TGTGCCAGCAGCTCACGATGGGCTTCCTCTGGGGCCAACGTCCTGACTTTC. It specifies CASSSRWASSGANVLTF.

The rearrangement joins TRBV6-4 to TRBJ2-2, with D possibly matching TRBD1 (6 bases). With 3 bases removed from V and 1 base from J, the gap between germline ends came to 15 bases. Germline CDR1 reads MRHNA; CDR2 reads SNTAGT. The CDR3 runs 17 residues. CDR3 DNA: TGTGCCAGCAGTGAGAACAGGGCCGACTGGAACACCGGGGAGCTGTTTTTT. Protein product: CASSENRADWNTGELFF.

The chain joins TRBV19 to TRBJ2-7; D is perhaps TRBD1 (6 bases). V gave up 6 bases and J gave up 3 bases, with 18 bases separating them. This CDR3 spans 15 amino acids. Germline loops: CDR1 LNHDA, CDR2 SQIVND (reference sequence). Written as DNA, the CDR3 is TGTGCCAGTAGCCGAACAGGGCTAGGGCTCTACGAGCAGTACTTC. It is translated as CASSRTGLGLYEQYF.

The chain employs TRBV28 and TRBJ2-3; no clear D. V shed 6 bases and J shed 3 bases, with 16 bases lying between them. Germline V gene data show CDR1 as MDHEN and CDR2 as SYDVKM. This CDR3 region has 15 residues. Written as DNA, the CDR3 is TGTGCCAGCAGGCCCGGAGTCCGTGGGACAGATACGCAGTATTTT. Translated, it gives CASRPGVRGTDTQYF.